This T cell receptor (beta chain) was obtained from a study of early T cells in non-severe SARS-CoV-2 infection. Study background: Unsorted whole-blood RNA was sequenced in bulk, leaving chains unpaired.

The germline V and J ends were trimmed by 1 base and 0 bases, with 16 bases remaining between them. CDR3 length equals 17 residues. CDR1 SGHDN and CDR2 FVKESK come from the germline V gene. Overall study findings and caveats: Lookups in VDJdb leaned toward anti-spike CD8 responses and missed private and CD4 specificities.

In the library, individual cDNA molecules carried attached unique molecular identifiers. TCRdb reanalysed the 5' RACE reads using MiXCR and keeps one entry per CDR3 protein. In the table there are fewer than 75,000 distinct CDR3 sequences, more than 15% of which are singletons. The table lists this clonotype with a few counts. What it recognizes is unknown. This clonotype originated in an adult who was a healthcare worker with PCR-confirmed SARS-CoV-2 infection or an uninfected control (not recorded which). The material was whole blood, obtained at baseline. The chain recombines TRBV14 with TRBJ2-7, with D perhaps matching TRBD2 (5 bases). The CDR3 DNA sequence: TGTGCCAGCAGCCAAGTTAGAGGAGGACTCATCTCCTACGAGCAGTACTTC. It specifies CASSQVRGGLISYEQYF.